This is a list of T cell receptor beta chains from one sample in a study of blood T cell repertoires in COVID-19. Assay: immunoSEQ multiplex PCR; the TCRdb copy retains only in-frame clones and omits some. The table shows tens of thousands of clones, with 75% to 90% occurring only once. Source material: peripheral blood. The receptors stem from a middle-aged man with COVID-19, enrolled during active disease. Each CDR3 is given with its conserved first and last residue. Fields, in order: CDR3 length, V gene, D gene, J gene, clone size, CDR3 protein, CDR3 DNA. A D gene is named only where the DNA matches it firmly. Rows give clone size only sometimes, using once, few, many, or a class for an expanded clone.

>16|TRBV2|TRBD1|TRBJ1-4|.
CASSGQGTRTNEKLFF
TGTGCCAGCAGTGGACAGGGAACTCGCACTAATGAAAAACTGTTTTTT
>12|TRBV10-3|TRBD1|TRBJ1-6|.
CAIGQGGSPLHF
TGTGCCATTGGACAGGGTGGTTCACCCCTCCACTTT
>15|TRBV3-1/TRBV3-2|.|TRBJ1-2|.
CASSPRYDSPYGYTF
TGTGCCAGCAGCCCCAGATACGACAGCCCTTATGGCTACACCTTC
>13|TRBV6-5|TRBD1|TRBJ1-4|few
CASRDRENEKLFF
TGTGCCAGCAGAGACAGGGAGAACGAAAAACTGTTTTTT
>14|TRBV9|TRBD1|TRBJ2-7|.
CASSVQGDKYEQYF
TGTGCCAGCAGCGTACAGGGGGACAAATACGAGCAGTACTTC
>12|TRBV28|TRBD1|TRBJ2-1|.
CASITQGTPFVF
TGTGCCAGCATCACACAGGGGACCCCTTTTGTCTTC
>15|TRBV9|TRBD1|TRBJ2-7|.
CASSATTGGPREQYF
TGTGCCAGCAGCGCAACGACAGGGGGTCCACGCGAGCAGTACTTC
>16|TRBV6-1|.|TRBJ1-3|.
CASSEGGGTSGNTIYF
TGTGCCAGCAGTGAAGGGGGGGGAACCTCTGGAAACACCATATATTTT
>15|TRBV6-6|TRBD1|TRBJ1-5|few
CASSVQGAPIQPQHF
TGTGCCAGCAGCGTACAGGGGGCGCCGATTCAGCCCCAGCATTTT
>15|TRBV5-1|.|TRBJ2-5|.
CASSLWGQGQETQYF
TGCGCCAGCAGCCTGTGGGGGCAGGGACAAGAGACCCAGTACTTC
>18|TRBV7-9|TRBD2|TRBJ2-1|.
CASSYQPGLAGGPTEQFF
TGTGCCAGCAGCTACCAACCGGGACTAGCGGGGGGGCCCACTGAGCAGTTCTTC
>15|TRBV5-1|TRBD2|TRBJ2-1|once
CASSWNSGGNNEQFF
TGCGCCAGCAGCTGGAATAGCGGGGGGAACAATGAGCAGTTCTTC
>16|TRBV5-1|TRBD1|TRBJ2-2|.
CASSFGTGGYTGELFF
TGCGCCAGCAGCTTTGGGACAGGGGGGTATACCGGGGAGCTGTTTTTT
>15|TRBV19|.|TRBJ1-2|once
CASLLWSGAGYGYTF
TGTGCCAGCCTCCTTTGGTCAGGGGCCGGCTATGGCTACACCTTC
>15|TRBV10-3|TRBD1|TRBJ1-1|.
CAISESGTGGSEAFF
TGTGCCATCAGTGAGTCCGGGACAGGGGGTTCTGAAGCTTTCTTT
>14|TRBV30|.|TRBJ2-7|.
CACPAAGTTYEQYF
TGTGCCTGCCCGGCGGCAGGGACAACCTACGAGCAGTACTTC
>10|TRBV10-1|.|TRBJ1-4|few
CEIANEKLFF
TGCGAGATAGCTAATGAAAAACTGTTTTTT
>17|TRBV5-1|TRBD2|TRBJ2-5|.
CASSTRGGLVGRETQYF
TGCGCCAGCAGCACCCGCGGGGGACTAGTGGGTCGGGAGACCCAGTACTTC
>14|TRBV7-9|.|TRBJ1-6|.
CASSTRHPYSPLHF
TGTGCCAGCAGCACCCGACACCCGTACTCACCCCTCCACTTT
>13|TRBV19|.|TRBJ2-6|.
CASKGVGANVLTF
TGTGCCAGTAAGGGGGTTGGGGCCAACGTCCTGACTTTC
>13|TRBV7-9|.|TRBJ1-1|.
CASSNQGNTEAFF
TGTGCCAGCAGCAATCAGGGAAACACTGAAGCTTTCTTT
>13|TRBV27|.|TRBJ2-7|.
CATREQVPYEQYF
TGTGCCACTCGAGAACAGGTCCCATACGAGCAGTACTTC
>16|TRBV5-1|TRBD1|TRBJ1-4|.
CASSFPTGEEGEKLFF
TGCGCCAGCAGCTTCCCTACAGGGGAAGAAGGTGAAAAACTGTTTTTT
>14|TRBV6-5|.|TRBJ1-6|.
CASSLRGVLSPLHF
TGTGCCAGCAGTTTACGGGGAGTACTCTCACCCCTCCACTTT
>13|TRBV6-5|.|TRBJ1-2|.
CASSYSGRYGYTF
TGTGCCAGCAGTTACTCGGGGAGGTATGGCTACACCTTC
>12|TRBV5-4|.|TRBJ2-3|.
CASSLSTDTQYF
TGTGCCAGCAGCCTTAGCACAGATACGCAGTATTTT
>16|TRBV19|TRBD2|TRBJ2-3|.
CASSLGAGGLADTQYF
TGTGCCAGTAGTTTGGGAGCGGGGGGGCTGGCAGATACGCAGTATTTT
>15|TRBV11-3|TRBD1|TRBJ2-5|few
CASSPSGDRRETQYF
TGTGCCAGCAGCCCGTCAGGGGACAGGAGGGAGACCCAGTACTTC
>18|TRBV7-2|.|TRBJ2-7|.
CASSPLSTGKGSPYEQYF
TGTGCCAGCAGCCCCCTATCCACAGGGAAGGGGAGTCCCTACGAGCAGTACTTC
>12|TRBV10-2|.|TRBJ2-5|.
CASSAFKETQYF
TGCGCCAGCAGTGCGTTTAAAGAGACCCAGTACTTC
>12|TRBV9|.|TRBJ2-5|.
CASSVNEETQYF
TGTGCCAGCAGCGTGAATGAGGAGACCCAGTACTTC
>12|TRBV27|TRBD1|TRBJ1-4|once
CGSGTGNEKLFF
TGTGGCTCCGGGACAGGGAATGAAAAACTGTTTTTT
>17|TRBV6-2/TRBV6-3|TRBD2|TRBJ2-1|few
CASSYSPPSGLYNEQFF
TGTGCCAGCAGTTACTCGCCTCCTAGCGGACTATACAATGAGCAGTTCTTC
>14|TRBV4-2|.|TRBJ1-2|.
CASSQVAAVDGYTF
TGTGCCAGCAGCCAAGTTGCGGCGGTCGATGGCTACACCTTC
>14|TRBV6-5|.|TRBJ2-5|.
CASTYPGHRGTQYF
TGTGCCAGCACTTACCCGGGACACCGGGGGACCCAGTACTTC
>16|TRBV5-4|.|TRBJ2-3|.
CASSFGLSKGPDTQYF
TGTGCCAGCAGCTTTGGTTTGTCCAAGGGGCCAGATACGCAGTATTTT
>13|TRBV30|TRBD1|TRBJ1-5|.
CAWKGAGNQAQHF
TGTGCCTGGAAGGGGGCAGGAAACCAGGCCCAGCATTTT
>14|TRBV4-1|TRBD1|TRBJ1-1|few
CASSWTGEGTEAFF
TGCGCCAGCAGCTGGACAGGGGAAGGAACTGAAGCTTTCTTT
>15|TRBV18|TRBD2|TRBJ2-5|.
CASSPLAGGEETQYF
TGTGCCAGCTCACCCTTAGCGGGGGGCGAAGAGACCCAGTACTTC
>15|TRBV5-4|TRBD1|TRBJ1-1|.
CASSSALAGGTEAFF
TGTGCCAGCAGCTCCGCGTTGGCAGGGGGGACTGAAGCTTTCTTT
>15|TRBV4-1|.|TRBJ2-5|.
CASSQAIRKQETQYF
TGCGCCAGCAGCCAAGCTATTAGAAAGCAAGAGACCCAGTACTTC
>14|TRBV4-1|TRBD1|TRBJ1-1|.
CASSQRDRVVEAFF
TGCGCCAGCAGCCAAAGGGACAGGGTAGTGGAGGCTTTCTTT